This note documents a single T cell receptor beta chain sequence. This CDR3 has 9 amino acids. The germline V gene encodes CDR1 PRHDT and CDR2 FYEKMQ (reference sequence). V was shortened by 5 bases and J by 12 bases, with 5 bases between the two germline ends. This entry is derived from a study of control samples from healthy donors and cancer patients. Generated by immunoSEQ multiplex PCR, the TCRdb table keeps only in-frame clones and is missing some. The top ten clones hold around 10% of a sample with roughly 130,000 clones, roughly 89% of them seen once. The clonotype was recovered from a man aged 25-45 years in good health. The sample comprised blood. The chain is built from TRBV13 and TRBJ1-5, with D hard to call. The CDR3 nucleotides read TGTGCCAGCAGCCCGAACCAGCATTTT. It codes for CASSPNQHF.